The present entry profiles one TCR beta chain with its context. Libraries were prepared by immunoSEQ multiplex PCR; TCRdb keeps only in-frame clonotypes and omits some of them. The data contain roughly 200,000 clones, about four fifths of them seen just once; the ten biggest clones take up approximately 9%. This record belongs to a study of blood T cell repertoires in COVID-19. Germline V gene lookup returns CDR1 SQVTM and CDR2 ANQGSEA. V dropped 7 bases and J dropped 2; count of bases not matched to a gene: 13. This CDR3 has 15 residues. This rearrangement joins TRBV29-1 to TRBJ1-2; TRBD1 agrees at 7 bases. The sequenced sample consisted of peripheral blood. The receptor comes from a man between 35 and 55 years old with active or convalescent COVID-19. The CDR3 DNA reads as TGCAGCGCCCCCGCCAGACAGGGATTAAACTATGGCTACACCTTC. Its translation: CSAPARQGLNYGYTF.